This section outlines one T cell receptor beta chain sequence together with its context. Its antigen is not identified. The data were obtained in a study of CD8 T cells in ankylosing spondylitis. Study-wide findings and caveats: Apparently characteristic of ankylosing spondylitis blood was a TCR beta motif (roughly 8 highly homologous variants).

Germline CDR1 is DFQATT and CDR2 is SNEGSKA (reference sequence). This CDR3 has 15 residues. The V end was cut by 5 bases, the J end by 5 bases, with 16 bases between. Molecular-barcoded quantitative 5'-RACE produced these TCR beta libraries. TCRdb used MiXCR to reprocess the 5' RACE reads, holding one entry per CDR3 protein. The sample lists about 400,000 distinct CDR3 sequences, 20% to 25% occurring once. V gene TRBV20-1 combines with J gene TRBJ1-6; tentative D call: TRBD1 (5 bases). This TCR was recovered from a male donor with ankylosing spondylitis. Specimen: blood, either unsorted or a sorted T cell fraction (not recorded which). CDR3 amino acids: CSAHPGAGNNSPLHF. The CDR3 nucleotides are TGCAGTGCTCATCCCGGAGCAGGGAATAATTCACCCCTCCACTTT.